This T cell receptor (beta chain) comes out of a study of T cells after yellow fever vaccination. Study-level results: There was a small share of clonotypes that showed up in both the CD4 and CD8 compartments. At approximately 96% for CD4 and approximately 89% for CD8, most primary-vaccination clones showed up again after the booster. FACS-sorted repertoires could contain abundant clonotypes contaminating from the bulk population.

Notes on this clonotype: Its antigen remains unidentified.

Researchers made TCR cDNA using 5'RACE template switching, and this step added a universal primer site and UMIs. One entry per CDR3 protein, called by TCRdb with MiXCR from the 5' RACE reads. This sample has 450,000 to 600,000 distinct CDR3 sequences, with roughly 14% found just once. The CDR3 is made up of 13 amino acids. With 7 bases removed from V and 5 bases from J, the gap between germline ends came to 15 bases. V gene TRBV12-3 or TRBV12-4 combines with J gene TRBJ2-7, with D hard to call. This clonotype originated in a man aged 30-40 years who received the YFV17D yellow fever vaccine. Sequenced material: PBMCs, taken on the day of the yellow fever booster vaccination. DNA for the CDR3: TGTGCCAGCATAGGGATGCACGGCGACGAGCAGTACTTC. This gives the protein CASIGMHGDEQYF.